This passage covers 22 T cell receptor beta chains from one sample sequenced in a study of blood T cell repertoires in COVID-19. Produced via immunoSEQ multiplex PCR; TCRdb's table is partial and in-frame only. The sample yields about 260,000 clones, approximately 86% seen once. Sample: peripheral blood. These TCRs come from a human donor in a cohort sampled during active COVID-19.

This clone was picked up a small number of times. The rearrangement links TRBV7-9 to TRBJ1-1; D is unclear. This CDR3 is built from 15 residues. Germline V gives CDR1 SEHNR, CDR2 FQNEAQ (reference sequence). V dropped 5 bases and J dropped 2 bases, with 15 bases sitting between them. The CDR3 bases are TGTGCCAGCAGCCTCTCATCCGGGATCAACACTGAAGCTTTCTTT. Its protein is CASSLSSGINTEAFF.

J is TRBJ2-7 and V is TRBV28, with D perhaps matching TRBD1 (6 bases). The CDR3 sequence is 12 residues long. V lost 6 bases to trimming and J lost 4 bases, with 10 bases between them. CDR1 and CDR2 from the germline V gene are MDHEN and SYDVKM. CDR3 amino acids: CASSFGQYEQYF. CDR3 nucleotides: TGTGCCAGCAGCTTTGGACAGTACGAGCAGTACTTC. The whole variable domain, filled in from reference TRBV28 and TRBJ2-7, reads DVKVTQSSRYLVKRTGEKVFLECVQDMDHENMFWYRQDPGLGLRLIYFSYDVKMKEKGDIPEGYSVSREKKERFSLILESASTNQTSMYLCASSFGQYEQYFGPGTRLTVT.

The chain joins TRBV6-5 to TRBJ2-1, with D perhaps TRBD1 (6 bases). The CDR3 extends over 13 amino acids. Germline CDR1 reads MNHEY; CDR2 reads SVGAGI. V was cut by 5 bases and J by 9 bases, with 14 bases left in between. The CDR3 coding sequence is TGTGCCAGCAGTCCAGGGAGCAGGGGTGAGCAGTTCTTC. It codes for CASSPGSRGEQFF.

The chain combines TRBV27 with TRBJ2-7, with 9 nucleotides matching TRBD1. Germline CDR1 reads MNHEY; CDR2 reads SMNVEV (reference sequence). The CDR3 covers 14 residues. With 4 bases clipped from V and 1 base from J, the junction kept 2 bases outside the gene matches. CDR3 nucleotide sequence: TGTGCCAGCAGTTGGGGACAGGGTTCCTACGAGCAGTACTTC. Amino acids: CASSWGQGSYEQYF.

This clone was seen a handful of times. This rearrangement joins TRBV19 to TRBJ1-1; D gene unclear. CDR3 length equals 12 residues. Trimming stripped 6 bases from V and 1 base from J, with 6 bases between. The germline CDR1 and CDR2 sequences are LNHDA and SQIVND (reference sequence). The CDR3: CASSPGNTEAFF. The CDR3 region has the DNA TGTGCCAGTAGCCCAGGGAACACTGAAGCTTTCTTT. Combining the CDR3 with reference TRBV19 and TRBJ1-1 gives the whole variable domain DGGITQSPKYLFRKEGQNVTLSCEQNLNHDAMYWYRQDPGQGLRLIYYSQIVNDFQKGDIAEGYSVSREKKESFPLTVTSAQKNPTAFYLCASSPGNTEAFFGQGTRLTVV.

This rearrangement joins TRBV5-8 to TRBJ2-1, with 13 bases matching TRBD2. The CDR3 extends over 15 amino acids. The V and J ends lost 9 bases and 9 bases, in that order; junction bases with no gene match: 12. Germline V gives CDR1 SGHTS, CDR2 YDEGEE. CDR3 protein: CATSNGLAGVSEQFF. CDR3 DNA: TGTGCCACCTCGAACGGACTAGCGGGAGTCTCTGAGCAGTTCTTC.

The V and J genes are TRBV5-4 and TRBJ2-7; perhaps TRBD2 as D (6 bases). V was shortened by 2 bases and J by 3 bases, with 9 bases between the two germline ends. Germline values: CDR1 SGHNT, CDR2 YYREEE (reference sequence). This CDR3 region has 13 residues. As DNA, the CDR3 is TGTGCCAGCAGCTTAGTCGGGAGCTACGAGCAGTACTTC. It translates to CASSLVGSYEQYF.

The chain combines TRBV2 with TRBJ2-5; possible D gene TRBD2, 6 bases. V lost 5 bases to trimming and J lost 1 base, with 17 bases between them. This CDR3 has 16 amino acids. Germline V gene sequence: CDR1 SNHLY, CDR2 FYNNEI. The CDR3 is CASSPRGGPIQETQYF. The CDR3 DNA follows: TGTGCCAGCAGTCCTCGCGGAGGGCCGATCCAAGAGACCCAGTACTTC.

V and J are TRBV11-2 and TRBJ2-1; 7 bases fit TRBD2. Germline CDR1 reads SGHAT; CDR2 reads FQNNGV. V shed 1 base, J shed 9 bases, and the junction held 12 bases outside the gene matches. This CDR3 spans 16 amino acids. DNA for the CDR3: TGTGCCAGCAGCTTAGTGAGGCTAGCGGCAACAGGTGAGCAGTTCTTC. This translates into CASSLVRLAATGEQFF. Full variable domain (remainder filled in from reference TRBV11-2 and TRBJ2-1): EAGVAQSPRYKIIEKRQSVAFWCNPISGHATLYWYQQILGQGPKLLIQFQNNGVVDDSQLPKDRFSAERLKGVDSTLKIQPAKLEDSAVYLCASSLVRLAATGEQFFGPGTRLTVL.

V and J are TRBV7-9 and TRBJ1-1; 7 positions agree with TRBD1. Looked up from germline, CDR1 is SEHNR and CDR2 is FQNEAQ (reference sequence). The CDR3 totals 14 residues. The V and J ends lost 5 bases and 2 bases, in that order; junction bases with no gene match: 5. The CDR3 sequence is CASSLGQANTEAFF. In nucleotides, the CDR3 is TGTGCCAGCAGCCTAGGACAGGCCAACACTGAAGCTTTCTTT.

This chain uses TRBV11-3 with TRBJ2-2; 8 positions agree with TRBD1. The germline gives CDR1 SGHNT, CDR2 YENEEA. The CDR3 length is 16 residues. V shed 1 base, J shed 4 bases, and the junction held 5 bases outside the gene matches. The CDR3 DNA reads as TGTGCCAGCAGCTTAGGCAGGGGGCGCGGCACCGGGGAGCTGTTTTTT. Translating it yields CASSLGRGRGTGELFF.

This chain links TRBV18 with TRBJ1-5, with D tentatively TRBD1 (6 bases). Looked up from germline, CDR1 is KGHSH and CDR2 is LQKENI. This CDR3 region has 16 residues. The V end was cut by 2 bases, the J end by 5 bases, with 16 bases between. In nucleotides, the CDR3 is TGTGCCAGCTCACCAGCTACTACAGGGATCGATCAGCCCCAGCATTTT. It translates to CASSPATTGIDQPQHF.

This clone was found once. CDR3 protein: CASSLQQGNQPQHF. CDR3 nucleotide sequence: TGTGCCAGCAGCTTGCAACAGGGCAATCAGCCCCAGCATTTT. V and J are TRBV5-6 and TRBJ1-5, with a tentative D call TRBD1 (5 bases). The CDR3 has 14 residues. V lost 1 base, J lost 2 bases, and 7 bases lay in between. CDR1 and CDR2 from the germline V gene are SGHDT and YYEEEE. The variable domain in full, with the rest retrieved from reference TRBV5-6 and TRBJ1-5, is DAGVTQSPTHLIKTRGQQVTLRCSPKSGHDTVSWYQQALGQGPQFIFQYYEEEERQRGNFPDRFSGHQFPNYSSELNVNALLLGDSALYLCASSLQQGNQPQHFGDGTRLSIL.

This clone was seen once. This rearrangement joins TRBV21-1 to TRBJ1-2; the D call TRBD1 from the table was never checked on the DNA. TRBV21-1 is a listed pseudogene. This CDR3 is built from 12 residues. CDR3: CASNEGDYGYTF. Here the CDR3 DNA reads TGTGCCAGCAACGAGGGGGACTATGGCTACACCTTC.

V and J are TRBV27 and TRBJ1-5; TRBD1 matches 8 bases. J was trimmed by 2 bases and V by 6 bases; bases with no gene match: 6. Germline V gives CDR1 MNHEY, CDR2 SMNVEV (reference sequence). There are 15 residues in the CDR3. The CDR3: CASRTTGQGNQPQHF. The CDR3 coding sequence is TGTGCCAGCAGGACTACGGGACAGGGCAATCAGCCCCAGCATTTT.

CDR3 nucleotide sequence: TGTGCCAGCAGCTCCCAGCGGATAGCCTACGAGCAGTACTTC. Translating it yields CASSSQRIAYEQYF. The V call is TRBV7-8, the J call TRBJ2-7, with D tentatively TRBD2 (5 bases). Germline V lookup: CDR1 SGHVS, CDR2 FQNEAQ. This CDR3 spans 14 amino acids. V lost 4 bases and J 2 bases, leaving 12 bases between the germline ends.

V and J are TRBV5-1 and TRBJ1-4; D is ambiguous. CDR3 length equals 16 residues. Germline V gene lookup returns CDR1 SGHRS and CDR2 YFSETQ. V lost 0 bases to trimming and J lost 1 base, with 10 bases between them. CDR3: CASSLAQVRTNEKLFF. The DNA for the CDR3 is TGCGCCAGCAGCTTGGCCCAGGTCCGAACTAATGAAAAACTGTTTTTT.

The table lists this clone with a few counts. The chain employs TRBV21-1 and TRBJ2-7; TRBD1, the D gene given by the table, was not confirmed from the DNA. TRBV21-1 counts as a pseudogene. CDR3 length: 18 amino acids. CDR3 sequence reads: CASSKGGIQGEGSYEQYF. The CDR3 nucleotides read TGTGCCAGCAGCAAAGGGGGCATACAGGGGGAGGGCTCCTACGAGCAGTACTTC.

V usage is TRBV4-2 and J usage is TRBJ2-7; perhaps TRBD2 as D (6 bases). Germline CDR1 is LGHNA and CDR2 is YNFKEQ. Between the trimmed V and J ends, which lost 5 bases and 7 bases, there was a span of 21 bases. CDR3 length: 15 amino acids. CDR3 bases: TGTGCCAGCAGCGAAAAAGGTAGCGGTTTGAGAGAGCAGTACTTC. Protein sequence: CASSEKGSGLREQYF.

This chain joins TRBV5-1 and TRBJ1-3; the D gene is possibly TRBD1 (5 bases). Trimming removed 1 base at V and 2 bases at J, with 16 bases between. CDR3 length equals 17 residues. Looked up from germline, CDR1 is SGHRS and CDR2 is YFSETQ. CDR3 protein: CASSLTGGVRAGNTIYF. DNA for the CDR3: TGCGCCAGCAGCTTGACCGGGGGGGTGAGAGCTGGAAACACCATATATTTT.

Here the CDR3 reads CASRGGTYSTDTQYF. In DNA, the CDR3 is TGTGCCAGCAGGGGCGGGACTTACAGCACAGATACGCAGTATTTT. V is TRBV5-6 and J is TRBJ2-3, with D possibly being TRBD2 (6 bases). V lost 5 bases to trimming and J lost 0 bases, with 13 bases between them. Germline CDR1 SGHDT, CDR2 YYEEEE. The CDR3 spans 15 residues.

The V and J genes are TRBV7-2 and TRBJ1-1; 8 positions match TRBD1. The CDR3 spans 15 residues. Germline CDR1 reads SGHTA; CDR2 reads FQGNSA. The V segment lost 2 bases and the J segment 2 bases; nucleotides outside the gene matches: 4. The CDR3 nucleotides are TGTGCCAGCAGCTTAAAAGACAGGGGAAACACTGAAGCTTTCTTT. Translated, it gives CASSLKDRGNTEAFF.